The T cell receptor (beta chain) under discussion was sequenced for a study of blood T cells in healthy people across ages. As for this clonotype: Its antigen is unknown.

Study results and limitations: Estimates of diversity drawn from one million T cells were considered underestimates.

Germline CDR1 DFQATT, CDR2 SNEGSKA (reference sequence). The CDR3 contains 15 residues. A second PCR, run for roughly 7 to 12 cycles, used a sample-barcoded 5' primer plus a J-beta primer mix. MiXCR, run by TCRdb on the 5' RACE reads, gives a single entry per CDR3 protein. The repertoire holds over 750,000 distinct CDR3 sequences, with around a quarter as singletons. These data were likewise used in another study, on T cells of mothers and their children. From that second work: The donor cohort consisted of three healthy Caucasian mothers and their six children. Extraction yielded RNA that went, in full, into cDNA synthesis at around 1.6 ug per 15 ul. An overlap that was slightly higher, though non-significant, was seen in related mother-child pairs versus unrelated pairs.

This clonotype was sampled from a boy between 10 and 17 years old in good health. Specimen: blood. This chain joins TRBV20-1 and TRBJ2-5; TRBD1 might be the D (6 bases). The J call is doubtful: the DNA matches TRBJ2-1 better. CDR3 nucleotides: TGCAGTGCTAGAGATCACAGGGAAAGGGCGCATGAGCAGTTCTTC. It encodes CSARDHRERAHEQFF.